The clone carrying this T cell receptor (beta chain) was recorded only once. The target antigen is unknown. The CDR3 loop spans 12 amino acids. Trimming removed 6 bases at V and 5 bases at J, with 10 bases between. Per germline, CDR1 KGHSH and CDR2 LQKENI. A CD45RA-negative memory subset and a CD45RA+ naive subset were separated from the CD4+ cells. Some clones are missing from TCRdb's copy, which holds only in-frame ones; the method was immunoSEQ multiplex PCR. The sample lists about 960,000 clones; over 60% were seen once. The data were taken from a study of shared clonotypes between healthy human individuals. Study-wide results and caveats: Among donors, sharing of clonotypes was expected to be affected by sequencing depth. Incompleteness in sorted-subset sequencing, despite large depth, was shown by rarefaction. Around 5% was the fraction of naive CD4 clonotypes found shared across several donors.

This TCR came from a man younger than 30 in good health. V and J are TRBV18 and TRBJ1-2; maybe TRBD1 (6 bases). The sample was memory CD4+ T cells sorted from blood. Indicated subset: CD45RA-negative fraction. Here the CDR3 reads CASSGQPYGYTF. The DNA of the CDR3 is TGTGCCAGCTCTGGACAGCCGTATGGCTACACCTTC. Full variable domain (missing parts from reference TRBV18 and TRBJ1-2): NAGVMQNPRHLVRRRGQEARLRCSPMKGHSHVYWYRQLPEEGLKFMVYLQKENIIDESGMPKERFSAEFPKEGPSILRIQQVVRGDSAAYFCASSGQPYGYTFGSGTRLTVV.